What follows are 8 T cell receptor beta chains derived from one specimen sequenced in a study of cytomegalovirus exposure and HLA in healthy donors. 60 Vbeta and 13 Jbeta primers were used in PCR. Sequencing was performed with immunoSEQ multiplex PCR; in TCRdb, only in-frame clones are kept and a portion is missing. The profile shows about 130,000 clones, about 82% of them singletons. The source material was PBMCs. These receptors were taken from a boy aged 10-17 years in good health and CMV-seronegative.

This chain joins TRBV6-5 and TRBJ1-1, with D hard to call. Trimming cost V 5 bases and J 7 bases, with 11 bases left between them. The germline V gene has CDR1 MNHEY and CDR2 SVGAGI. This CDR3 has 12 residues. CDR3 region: CASSRRGVEAFF. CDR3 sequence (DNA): TGTGCCAGCAGTCGTCGAGGTGTTGAAGCTTTCTTT.

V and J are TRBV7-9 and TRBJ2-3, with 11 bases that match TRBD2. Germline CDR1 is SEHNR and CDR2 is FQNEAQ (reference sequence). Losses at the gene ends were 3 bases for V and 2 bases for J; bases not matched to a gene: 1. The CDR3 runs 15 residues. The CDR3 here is CASSLTSGDTDTQYF. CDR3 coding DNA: TGTGCCAGCAGCTTGACTAGCGGGGACACAGATACGCAGTATTTT.

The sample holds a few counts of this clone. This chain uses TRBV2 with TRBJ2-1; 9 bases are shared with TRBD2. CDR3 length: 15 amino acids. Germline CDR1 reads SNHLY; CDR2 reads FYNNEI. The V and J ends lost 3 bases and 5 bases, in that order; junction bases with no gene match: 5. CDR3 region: CASSDRLAGNNEQFF. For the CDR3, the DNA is TGTGCCAGCAGTGATAGGCTAGCGGGAAACAATGAGCAGTTCTTC.

This CDR3 reads CASSIGTGGIQYF. The CDR3 nucleotides read TGTGCCAGTAGTATAGGGACAGGGGGTATTCAGTACTTC. The chain carries TRBV19 and TRBJ2-4; 10 bases align to TRBD1. The CDR3 spans 13 residues. CDR1 LNHDA and CDR2 SQIVND come from the germline V gene (reference sequence). The V gene end was trimmed by 1 base and the J gene end by 10 bases; junction bases not matched to a gene: 1.

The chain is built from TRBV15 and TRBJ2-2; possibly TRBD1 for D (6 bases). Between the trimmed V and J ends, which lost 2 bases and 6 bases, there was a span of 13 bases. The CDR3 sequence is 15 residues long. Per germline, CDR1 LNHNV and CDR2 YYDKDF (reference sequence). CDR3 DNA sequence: TGTGCCACCAGCAGAAATAAAGGGGGATCCGGGGAGCTGTTTTTT. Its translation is CATSRNKGGSGELFF.

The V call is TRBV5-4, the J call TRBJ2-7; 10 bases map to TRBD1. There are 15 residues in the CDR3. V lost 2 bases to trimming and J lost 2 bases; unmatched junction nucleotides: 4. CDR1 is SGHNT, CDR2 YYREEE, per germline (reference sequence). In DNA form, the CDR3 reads TGTGCCAGCAGCTTACCGGGACAGGGGACCTACGAGCAGTACTTC. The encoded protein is CASSLPGQGTYEQYF. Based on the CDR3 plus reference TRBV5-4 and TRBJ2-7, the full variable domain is ETGVTQSPTHLIKTRGQQVTLRCSSQSGHNTVSWYQQALGQGPQFIFQYYREEENGRGNFPPRFSGLQFPNYSSELNVNALELDDSALYLCASSLPGQGTYEQYFGPGTRLTVT.

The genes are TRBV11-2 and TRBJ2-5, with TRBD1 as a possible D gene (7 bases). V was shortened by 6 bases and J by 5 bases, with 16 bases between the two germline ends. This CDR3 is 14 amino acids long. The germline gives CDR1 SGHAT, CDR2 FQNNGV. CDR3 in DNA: TGTGCCAGCAGGACTTCAGGGGGGTCGGAGACCCAGTACTTC. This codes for CASRTSGGSETQYF.

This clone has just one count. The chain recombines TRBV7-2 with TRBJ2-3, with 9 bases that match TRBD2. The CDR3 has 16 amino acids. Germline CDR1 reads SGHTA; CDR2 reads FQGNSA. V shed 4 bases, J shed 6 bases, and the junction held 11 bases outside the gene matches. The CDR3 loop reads CASSSEPAGGRDTQYF. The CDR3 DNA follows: TGTGCCAGCAGCTCCGAGCCGGCGGGAGGGCGGGATACGCAGTATTTT.